Included here is one TCR beta chain sequence, with context. This clonotype was seen a handful of times. Its antigen is not yet known. Per-nucleotide qualities are absent, and no much larger clonotype sits a single base away. Profiling of TCR beta VDJ combinations and CDR3 sequences used genomic DNA as the template. An Illumina HiSeq 2000 was the platform used for TCR repertoire sequencing. In the authors' own workflow: TRBV/TRBJ rearrangement plots, CDR3 size and DJ length profiles, and Simpson's diversity index were used to evaluate the repertoires. Whichever DNA sequence was most abundant in the deep sequencing data was defined as the immunodominant clone. CDR3 amino acid sequences were checked for sharing between subjects and were compared against published repertoires and the VDJdb database. TCRdb itself trimmed the public reads at Q25 with fastp, ran MiXCR and retained productive beta chains. Each record represents a unique CDR3 protein, reported with the most common genes and DNA among its rows. It is TCRdb's table, rather than the study itself, that gives the V and J calls and clone size. This sample has about 20,000 distinct CDR3 sequences in its table, and 40% of those were observed once. The leading ten clones occupy 80% to 90% of the sample.

The source of the sample is a study of CD8+CD57+ T cells in acquired aplastic anemia (dated by TCRdb to 2016 to 2019). As for the study more broadly: A CD8+CD57+ expansion meant a frequency higher than the mean frequency seen in healthy subjects.

Spanning cysteine to phenylalanine, the CDR3 consists of 12 amino acids. Only the CDR3 region is kept as DNA, spanning 36 bases read in frame from base 1. Trimming removed 2 bases from V and 6 bases from J; the gene matches leave 1 base unexplained. The germline V gene provides CDR1 SGHAT and CDR2 FQNNGV. Study-wide findings and limitations: Although 25 to 30 CD8+ CDR3 sequences were shared by patients and controls, these sequences appeared highly expressed in patients and within the immunodominant clones of patients. CD8+ Simpson's diversity did not differ significantly between patients and healthy controls (P=0.060). In patients, diversity was decreased in CD8+CD57+ cells compared with the total CD4+ and CD8+ cell pools.

Patients chosen for sequencing had shown expansion of CD8+CD57+ cells by flow cytometry. For about 15% of the 12 patients, enough cells were available to additionally sequence CD8+CD57+ effector memory cells. All patients had severe acquired aplastic anemia diagnosed by International Study of Aplastic Anemia and Agranulocytosis and Camitta criteria. No therapy had been received by the patients at the time of blood sampling. CD8+CD57+ cells were bead-enriched, yielding a mean of roughly 1.7 ug of DNA. The study deep-sequenced TCR repertoires of sorted CD4+ and CD8+ blood T cells from severe aplastic anemia patients and healthy subjects. Patients were enrolled under clinicaltrials.gov protocols 00001620, 01623167, 00001397, 00071045, 00081523 and 00961064 in the USA. Ficoll-Paque density gradient centrifugation was used to isolate peripheral blood mononuclear cells.

Specimen: CD8+CD57+ T cells sorted from PBMCs. Explained via the paper, the cell subset or site label denotes: bead-enriched CD8+CD57+ effector memory T cells from SAA patients. The clonotype comes from a human donor with aplastic anemia. The chain is encoded by TRBV11-2 joined to TRBJ2-7; 7 nucleotides in the junction match TRBD2. The CDR3 sequence is CASSLSGGEQYF. The base sequence is TGTGCCAGCAGCTTATCGGGAGGCGAGCAGTACTTC.